These T cell receptor beta chains were read from a single sample in a study of blood T cell repertoires in COVID-19. The assay was immunoSEQ multiplex PCR, and TCRdb's table has in-frame clones only and misses some. The sample consists of some 30,000 clones, roughly 87% of them appearing once. Sequencing was carried out using peripheral blood. These receptors were collected from a man in his 60s with active COVID-19. Each CDR3 is given with its conserved first and last residue. The size field is filled for only some rows; it gives once, few, many or a size class.

CASSQDPDNPNEQFF	TRBV4-1	TRBJ2-1	-
CASSEVAGNNEQFF	TRBV6-1	TRBJ2-1	-
CASSNGNRGVEKLFF	TRBV5-1	TRBJ1-4	-
CAISERSGGTQYF	TRBV10-3	TRBJ2-3	-
CASSQGWTGQGTGELFF	TRBV4-1	TRBJ2-2	-
CASSLGRGRSEAFF	TRBV7-8	TRBJ1-1	-
CASSEDSVYSLRGDTQYF	TRBV6-1	TRBJ2-3	-
CASRGSSGNTIYF	TRBV19	TRBJ1-3	-
CASSPPRGATGELFF	TRBV7-9	TRBJ2-2	-
CASSPSGNEKLFF	TRBV5-1	TRBJ1-4	-
CASSHSVTTNEKLFF	TRBV3-1/TRBV3-2	TRBJ1-4	-
CASSLEGRSYNSPLHF	TRBV27	TRBJ1-6	-
CASSQPAEGQEFNTQYF	TRBV4-2	TRBJ2-3	-
CASSEFPGTASTDTQYF	TRBV6-1	TRBJ2-3	-
CASSIGRDRRNSPLHF	TRBV19	TRBJ1-6	-
CASSLSRDSPLHF	TRBV28	TRBJ1-6	once
CASSDPREDGTEAFF	TRBV25-1	TRBJ1-1	once
CASSFQLQETQYF	TRBV12-3/TRBV12-4	TRBJ2-5	-
CASSPQHEELFF	TRBV18	TRBJ2-2	-
CASSLGDRDTQYF	TRBV7-3	TRBJ2-3	-
CASQGDGGYNSPLHF	TRBV2	TRBJ1-6	-
CASQLGQGYGYTF	TRBV6-5	TRBJ1-2	-
CASSLTGGANGNTIYF	TRBV3-1/TRBV3-2	TRBJ1-3	-
CAWSITGTGGPPLHF	TRBV30	TRBJ1-6	once
CASSLQGMTEAFF	TRBV5-1	TRBJ1-1	-
CASSRLRQSEAFF	TRBV3-1/TRBV3-2	TRBJ1-1	once
CATSGTGSPKGGEQYF	TRBV19	TRBJ2-7	-
CATRTGGYEQFF	TRBV28	TRBJ2-1	-